The 14 T cell receptor beta chains given below trace back to one sample, sequenced in a study of cytomegalovirus exposure and HLA in healthy donors. It was with 60 Vbeta and 13 Jbeta primers that the PCR ran. The protocol was immunoSEQ multiplex PCR, while the TCRdb copy is restricted to in-frame clones and leaves out a portion. The sample lists tens of thousands of clones; 70% to 90% were seen once. The sequenced material came from PBMCs. The receptors originated from a young woman in good health and CMV-seronegative.

The chain carries TRBV11-2 and TRBJ1-2; 8 nucleotides line up with TRBD1. V dropped 5 bases and J dropped 5; count of bases not matched to a gene: 10. The CDR3 is made up of 15 amino acids. CDR1 is SGHAT and CDR2 is FQNNGV in the germline V gene. CDR3 region: CASSIARYRGYGYTF. CDR3 nucleotides: TGTGCCAGCAGCATCGCCCGGTACAGGGGGTATGGCTACACCTTC.

This clone was seen just once. The rearrangement uses TRBV30 and TRBJ1-5; D unclear. CDR3 size: 17 residues. CDR1 and CDR2 from the germline V gene are GTSNPN and SVGIG (reference sequence). V was shortened by 2 bases and J by 0 bases, with 17 bases between the two germline ends. CDR3 sequence reads: CAWSIGVVSDSNQPQHF. The CDR3, as DNA: TGTGCCTGGAGTATCGGAGTCGTCTCGGATAGCAATCAGCCCCAGCATTTT.

J is TRBJ2-3 and V is TRBV7-9; 9 nucleotides match TRBD2. CDR1 and CDR2 (germline): SEHNR, FQNEAQ (reference sequence). The V and J ends lost 4 bases and 0 bases, in that order; junction bases with no gene match: 8. There are 17 residues in the CDR3. CDR3 coding DNA: TGTGCCAGCAGCTCTTTCGGGACTAGCTCTAGCACAGATACGCAGTATTTT. This encodes CASSSFGTSSSTDTQYF.

This chain joins TRBV19 and TRBJ2-5, with D uncertain. The V end lost 5 bases, the J end lost 7 bases, and 11 bases lay between the germline ends. In germline, CDR1 is LNHDA, CDR2 SQIVND (reference sequence). This CDR3 is built from 12 residues. The CDR3 nucleotides are TGTGCCAGTAGTTTTAAGACTGGGACCCAGTACTTC. As protein: CASSFKTGTQYF.

This chain connects TRBV27 to TRBJ1-2; a weak D match, TRBD1 (5 bases). The CDR3 extends over 16 amino acids. V lost 0 bases and J lost 1, with 12 bases in between. CDR1 and CDR2 from the germline V gene are MNHEY and SMNVEV (reference sequence). The CDR3 sequence: CASSLSYSGVNYGYTF. The CDR3 nucleotides are TGTGCCAGCAGTTTATCATATTCGGGGGTTAACTATGGCTACACCTTC.

The chain uses TRBV19 and TRBJ2-1, with 11 bases that match TRBD1. After removal of 5 bases from V and 4 bases from J, the junction contained 7 bases not matched to a gene. Germline V gene lookup returns CDR1 LNHDA and CDR2 SQIVND (reference sequence). The CDR3 totals 16 residues. The CDR3 coding sequence is TGTGCCAGTAGTCCCACCGGGACAGGGGGGTACAATGAGCAGTTCTTC. This sequence encodes CASSPTGTGGYNEQFF.

This sequence joins TRBV18 and TRBJ2-7; the D gene is possibly TRBD1 (7 bases). Trimming left V 0 bases short and J 5 bases short, with 14 bases between. Germline-derived CDR1 and CDR2 are KGHSH and LQKENI. CDR3 size: 15 residues. This chain's CDR3 is CASSPPGLRGHEQYF. The CDR3 coding sequence is TGTGCCAGCTCACCACCGGGACTGAGGGGGCACGAGCAGTACTTC.

This rearrangement joins TRBV5-1 to TRBJ1-2; D gene ambiguous. CDR1 and CDR2 (germline): SGHRS, YFSETQ. V shed 5 bases and J shed 5 bases, with 19 bases lying between them. This CDR3 comprises 15 residues. CDR3 loop: CASSWTPAGSYGYTF. The CDR3 DNA reads TGCGCCAGCAGTTGGACCCCGGCGGGATCATATGGCTACACCTTC.

The V call is TRBV18, the J call TRBJ2-7; 7 bases line up with TRBD1. J lost 7 bases, V lost 2 bases, and 8 bases had no gene match. The CDR3 has 14 amino acids. Germline V CDR1 and CDR2: KGHSH, LQKENI. Written as DNA, the CDR3 is TGTGCCAGCTCACCAGGGACAGAACCGGATGAGCAGTACTTC. As protein: CASSPGTEPDEQYF.

V usage is TRBV5-1 and J usage is TRBJ1-1; TRBD1 agrees at 11 bases. Germline assignment: CDR1 SGHRS and CDR2 YFSETQ. With 4 bases clipped from V and 0 bases from J, the junction kept 5 bases outside the gene matches. CDR3 length equals 16 residues. This CDR3 reads CASSIGQGALNTEAFF. The CDR3 coding sequence is TGCGCCAGCAGCATAGGACAGGGGGCCTTGAACACTGAAGCTTTCTTT.

V and J are TRBV6-5 and TRBJ1-4, with 7 bases fitting TRBD1. Losses at the gene ends were 4 bases for V and 7 bases for J; bases not matched to a gene: 12. The CDR3 sequence is 16 residues long. In germline, CDR1 is MNHEY, CDR2 SVGAGI. The CDR3 nucleotides are TGTGCCAGCAGTTCCGGGACAGTGGGTTATGGTGAAAAACTGTTTTTT. It codes for CASSSGTVGYGEKLFF.

This clone was detected only a few times. The chain employs TRBV7-9 and TRBJ1-1, with a possible D match to TRBD1 (6 bases). CDR3 length: 15 residues. Germline-derived CDR1 and CDR2 are SEHNR and FQNEAQ (reference sequence). Trimming left V 2 bases short and J 4 bases short, with 14 bases between. The CDR3: CASSLKQGMGTEAFF. DNA for the CDR3: TGTGCCAGCAGCTTAAAACAGGGAATGGGCACTGAAGCTTTCTTT. Supplemented by reference TRBV7-9 and TRBJ1-1, the full variable domain reads DTGVSQNPRHKITKRGQNVTFRCDPISEHNRLYWYRQTLGQGPEFLTYFQNEAQLEKSRLLSDRFSAERPKGSFSTLEIQRTEQGDSAMYLCASSLKQGMGTEAFFGQGTRLTVV.

The chain carries TRBV18 and TRBJ2-2; D is undetermined. The CDR3 totals 14 residues. Germline V gives CDR1 KGHSH, CDR2 LQKENI. V was pared by 2 bases and J by 2 bases, with 6 bases between. The CDR3 DNA reads TGTGCCAGCTCACCAAACAGAAACACCGGGGAGCTGTTTTTT. The encoded protein is CASSPNRNTGELFF.

The CDR3 DNA follows: TGTGCCAGTAGCCCGGACAGCTATGGCTACACCTTC. It codes for CASSPDSYGYTF. The rearrangement joins TRBV19 to TRBJ1-2, with D maybe TRBD1 (6 bases). This CDR3 spans 12 amino acids. CDR1 and CDR2 from the germline V gene are LNHDA and SQIVND (reference sequence). V dropped 6 bases and J dropped 4 bases, with 9 bases sitting between them.